The present entry profiles one T cell receptor beta chain with its context. V lost 10 bases and J lost 7, with 1 base in between. This CDR3 is 8 amino acids long. This entry belongs to a study of shared clonotypes between healthy human individuals. The table came from immunoSEQ multiplex PCR; TCRdb's copy has only in-frame clones and leaves some out. The sample includes roughly 2.2 million clones, roughly 93% seen only once; the top ten take roughly 0.36%. Input material: naive CD4+ T cells from PBMCs. Subset reported: CD45RA+ positively selected. The chain uses TRBV23-1 and TRBJ1-4, with D unclear. TRBV23-1 is assigned to the ORF class and has an uncertain function. The TCR comes from a man aged 18 to 30 in good health. Some clones in this sample may be carry-over from other donors' samples. The CDR3 region is CATEKLFF. The CDR3 nucleotides read TGCGCCACTGAAAAACTGTTTTTT.